This T cell receptor beta chain was sequenced during a study of blood T cell repertoires in COVID-19. V dropped 6 bases and J dropped 3; count of bases not matched to a gene: 3. The CDR3 runs to 14 residues. CDR1 MNHEY and CDR2 SVGAGI come from the germline V gene. Authors' analysis steps: Estimated nucleated cell counts came from reference gene primer amplification. TCRdb's copy holds only in-frame clones and misses some; the assay was immunoSEQ multiplex PCR. The DNA was the basis for D and trimming; V, J and clone size are from that table. The sample lists roughly 160,000 clones, around 86% occurring once.

The origin of this receptor is an elderly woman with COVID-19, enrolled during active disease. The chain joins TRBV6-5 to TRBJ1-2; 11 positions match TRBD1. The sample was peripheral blood. The chain's CDR3 is CASSRDRGDYGYTF. The CDR3 DNA follows: TGTGCCAGCAGCAGGGACAGGGGGGACTATGGCTACACCTTC.